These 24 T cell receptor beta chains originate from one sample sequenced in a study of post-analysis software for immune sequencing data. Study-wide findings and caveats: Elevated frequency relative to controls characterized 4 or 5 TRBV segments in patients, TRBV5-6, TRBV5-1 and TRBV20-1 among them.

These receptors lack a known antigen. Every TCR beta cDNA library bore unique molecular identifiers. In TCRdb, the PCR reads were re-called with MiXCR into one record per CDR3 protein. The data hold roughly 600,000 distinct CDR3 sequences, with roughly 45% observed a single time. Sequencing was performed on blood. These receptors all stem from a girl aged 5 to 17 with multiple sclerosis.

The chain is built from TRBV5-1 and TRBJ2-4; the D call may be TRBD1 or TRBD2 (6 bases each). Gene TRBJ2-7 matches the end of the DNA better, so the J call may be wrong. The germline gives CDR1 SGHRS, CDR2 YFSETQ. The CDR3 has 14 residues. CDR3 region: CASSFGGRGDEQYF. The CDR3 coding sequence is TGCGCCAGCAGCTTCGGGGGCAGGGGAGACGAGCAGTACTTC.

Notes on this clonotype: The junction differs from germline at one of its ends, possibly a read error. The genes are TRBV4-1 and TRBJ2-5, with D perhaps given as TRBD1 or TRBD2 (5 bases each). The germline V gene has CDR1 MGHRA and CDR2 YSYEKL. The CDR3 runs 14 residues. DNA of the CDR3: TGCGCCAGCAACCAAATGGGACGTCCGGAGACCCAGTACTTC. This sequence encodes CASNQMGRPETQYF.

The CDR3 nucleotides read TGTGCCAGCACCCTATCACCGTCGGGCGGCACTGAAGCTTTCTTT. The encoded protein is CASTLSPSGGTEAFF. V usage is TRBV7-9 and J usage is TRBJ1-1, with D hard to call. The CDR3 contains 15 residues. V lost 7 bases, J lost 4 bases, and 19 bases lay in between. Per the germline V gene, CDR1 is SEHNR and CDR2 is FQNEAQ (reference sequence).

CDR3 in amino acids: CASSKDRGGQGNYEQYF. For the CDR3, the DNA is TGTGCCAGCAGCAAAGATCGAGGGGGACAGGGGAACTACGAGCAGTACTTC. The chain links TRBV21-1 to TRBJ2-5; the table's D call of TRBD1 was not tested on the DNA. TRBJ2-7 explains the end of the DNA better; the J call may be wrong. TRBV21-1 is reported as a pseudogene. The CDR3 totals 17 residues.

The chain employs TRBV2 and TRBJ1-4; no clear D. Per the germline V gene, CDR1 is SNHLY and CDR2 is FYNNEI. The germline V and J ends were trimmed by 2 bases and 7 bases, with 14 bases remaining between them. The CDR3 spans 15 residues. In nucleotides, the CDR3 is TGTGCCAGCAGTGAACCCCGGATCCGAATTGAAAAACTGTTTTTT. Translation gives CASSEPRIRIEKLFF.

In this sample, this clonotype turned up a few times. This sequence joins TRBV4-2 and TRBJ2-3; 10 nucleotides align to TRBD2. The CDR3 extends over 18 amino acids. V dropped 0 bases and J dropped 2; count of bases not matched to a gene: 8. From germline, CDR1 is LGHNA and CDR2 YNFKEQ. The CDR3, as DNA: TGTGCCAGCAGCCAAGAGATTAGCGGGGGGCTCTCCACAGATACGCAGTATTTT. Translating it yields CASSQEISGGLSTDTQYF.

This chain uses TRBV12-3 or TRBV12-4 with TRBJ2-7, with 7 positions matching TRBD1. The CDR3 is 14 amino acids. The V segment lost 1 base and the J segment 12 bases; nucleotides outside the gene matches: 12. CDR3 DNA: TGTGCCAGCAGTTTAGAAGGGACAGAAGAGACCCGGTACTTC. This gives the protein CASSLEGTEETRYF.

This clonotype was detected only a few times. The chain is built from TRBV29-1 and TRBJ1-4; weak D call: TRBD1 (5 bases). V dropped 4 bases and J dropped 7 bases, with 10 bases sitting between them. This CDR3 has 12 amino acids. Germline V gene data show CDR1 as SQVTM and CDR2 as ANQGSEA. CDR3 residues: CSVAQGFEKLFF. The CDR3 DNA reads TGCAGCGTTGCGCAGGGTTTTGAAAAACTGTTTTTT.

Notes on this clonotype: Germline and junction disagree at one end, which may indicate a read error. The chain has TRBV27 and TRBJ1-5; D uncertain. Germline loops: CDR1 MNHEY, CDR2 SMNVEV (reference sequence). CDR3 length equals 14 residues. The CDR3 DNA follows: TGTGTCAGCAGTTACCGGGCAGGCTATCAGCCCCAGCATTTT. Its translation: CVSSYRAGYQPQHF.

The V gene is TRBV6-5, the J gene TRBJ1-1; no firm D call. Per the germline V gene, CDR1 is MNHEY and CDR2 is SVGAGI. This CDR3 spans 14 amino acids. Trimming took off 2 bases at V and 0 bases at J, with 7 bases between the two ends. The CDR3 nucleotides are TGTGCCAGCAGTTACAGGTATCTGAACACTGAAGCTTTCTTT. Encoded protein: CASSYRYLNTEAFF.

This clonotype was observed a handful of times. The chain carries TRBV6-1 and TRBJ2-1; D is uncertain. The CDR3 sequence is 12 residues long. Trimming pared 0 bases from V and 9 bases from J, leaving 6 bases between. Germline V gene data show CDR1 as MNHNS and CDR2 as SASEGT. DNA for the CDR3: TGTGCCAGCAGTGAAGCGCGCGGTGAGCAGTTCTTC. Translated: CASSEARGEQFF.

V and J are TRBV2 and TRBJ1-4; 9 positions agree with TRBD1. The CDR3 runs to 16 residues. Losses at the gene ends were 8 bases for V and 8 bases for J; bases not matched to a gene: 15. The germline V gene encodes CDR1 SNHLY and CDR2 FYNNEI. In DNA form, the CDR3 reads TGTGCCAGCGGTCAAGGGACAGGGTGCGCAACCGAAAAACTGTTTTTT. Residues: CASGQGTGCATEKLFF. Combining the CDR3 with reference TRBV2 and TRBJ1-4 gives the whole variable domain EPEVTQTPSHQVTQMGQEVILRCVPISNHLYFYWYRQILGQKVEFLVSFYNNEISEKSEIFDDQFSVERPDGSNFTLKIRSTKLEDSAMYFCASGQGTGCATEKLFFGSGTQLSVL.

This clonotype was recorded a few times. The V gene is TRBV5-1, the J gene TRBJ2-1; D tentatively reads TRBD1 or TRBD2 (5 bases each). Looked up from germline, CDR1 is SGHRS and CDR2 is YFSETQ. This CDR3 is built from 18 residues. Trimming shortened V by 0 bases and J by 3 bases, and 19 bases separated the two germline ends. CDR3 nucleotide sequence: TGCGCCAGCAGCTTGGCCTTAAGTGCGTGGGGGAGCTACAATGAGCAGTTCTTC. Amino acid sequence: CASSLALSAWGSYNEQFF.

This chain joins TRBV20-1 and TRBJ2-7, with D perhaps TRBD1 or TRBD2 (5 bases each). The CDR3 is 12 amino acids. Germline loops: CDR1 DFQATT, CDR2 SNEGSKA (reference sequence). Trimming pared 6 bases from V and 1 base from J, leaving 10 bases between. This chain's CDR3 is CSAVGRSYEQYF. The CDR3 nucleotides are TGCAGTGCCGTGGGACGATCCTACGAGCAGTACTTC.

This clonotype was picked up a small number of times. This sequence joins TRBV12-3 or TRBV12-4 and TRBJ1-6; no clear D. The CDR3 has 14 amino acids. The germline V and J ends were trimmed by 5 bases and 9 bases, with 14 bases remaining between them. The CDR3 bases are TGTGCCAGCAGTCCCAGTGGTCGGAGTTCACCCCTCCACTTT. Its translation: CASSPSGRSSPLHF.

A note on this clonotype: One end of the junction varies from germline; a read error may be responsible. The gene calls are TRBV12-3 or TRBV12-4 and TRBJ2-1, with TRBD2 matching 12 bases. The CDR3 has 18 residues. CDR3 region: CASSFSPASGRGYNEQFF. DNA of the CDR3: TGTGCTAGCAGTTTCTCCCCGGCTAGCGGGAGGGGCTACAATGAGCAGTTCTTC.

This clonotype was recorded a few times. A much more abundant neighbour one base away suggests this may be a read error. Here the CDR3 reads CGARNPAGAKAPQETQYF. CDR3 nucleotide sequence: TGCGGTGCTAGGAACCCGGCGGGAGCGAAGGCACCACAAGAGACCCAGTACTTC. This sequence joins TRBV20-1 and TRBJ2-5, with 7 bases lining up with TRBD2. Germline CDR1 is DFQATT and CDR2 is SNEGSKA (reference sequence). This CDR3 region has 18 residues.

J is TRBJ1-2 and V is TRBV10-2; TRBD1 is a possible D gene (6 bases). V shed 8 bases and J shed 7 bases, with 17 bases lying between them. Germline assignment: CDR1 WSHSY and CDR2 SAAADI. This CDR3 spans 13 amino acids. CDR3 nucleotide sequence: TGCGCCAGCTCCCCAGGGGCTTATCCTGGCTACACCTTC. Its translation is CASSPGAYPGYTF.

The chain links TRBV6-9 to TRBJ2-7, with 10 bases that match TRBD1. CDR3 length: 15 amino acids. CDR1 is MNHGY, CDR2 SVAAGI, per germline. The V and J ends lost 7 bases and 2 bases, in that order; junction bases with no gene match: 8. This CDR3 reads CASNQDRGATYEQYF. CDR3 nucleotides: TGTGCCAGCAACCAGGACAGGGGGGCTACCTACGAGCAGTACTTC.

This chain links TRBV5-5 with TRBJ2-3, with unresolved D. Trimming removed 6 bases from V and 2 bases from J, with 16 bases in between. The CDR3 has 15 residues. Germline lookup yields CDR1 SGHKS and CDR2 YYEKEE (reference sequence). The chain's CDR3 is CASTPDLTLTDTQYF. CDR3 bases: TGTGCCAGCACCCCGGACCTAACCCTCACAGATACGCAGTATTTT.

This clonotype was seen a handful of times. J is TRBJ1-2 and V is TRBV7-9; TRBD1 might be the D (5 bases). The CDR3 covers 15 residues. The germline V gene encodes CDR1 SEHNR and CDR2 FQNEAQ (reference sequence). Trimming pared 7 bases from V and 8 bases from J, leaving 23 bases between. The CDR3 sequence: CASTTYRDGRWGYTF. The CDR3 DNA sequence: TGTGCCAGCACCACTTACCGGGACGGTCGTTGGGGCTACACCTTC.

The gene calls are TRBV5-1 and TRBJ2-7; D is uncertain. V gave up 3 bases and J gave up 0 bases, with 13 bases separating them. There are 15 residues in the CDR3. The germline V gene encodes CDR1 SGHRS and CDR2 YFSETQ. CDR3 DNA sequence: TGCGCCAGCAGCTCCCGCCTTCTGAGCTCCTACGAGCAGTACTTC. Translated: CASSSRLLSSYEQYF.

CDR3 sequence (DNA): TGTGCCAGCAGCCATTACTCAAAGAATGGCTACACCTTC. Its protein is CASSHYSKNGYTF. The V and J genes are TRBV14 and TRBJ1-2; D is unclear. V gave up 3 bases and J gave up 6 bases, with 11 bases separating them. CDR3 size: 13 residues. Germline-derived CDR1 and CDR2 are SGHDN and FVKESK.

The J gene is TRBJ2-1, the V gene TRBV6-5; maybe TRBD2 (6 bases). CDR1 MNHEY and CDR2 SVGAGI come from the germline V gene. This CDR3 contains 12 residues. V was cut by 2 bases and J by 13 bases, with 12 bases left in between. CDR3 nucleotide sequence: TGTGCCAGCAGTTACCCCGGGACTCCTCAGTTCTTC. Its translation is CASSYPGTPQFF.